The 20 T cell receptor beta chains reported below all come from one sample, sequenced in a study of control samples from healthy donors and cancer patients. Data came from immunoSEQ multiplex PCR; TCRdb stores just in-frame clones and leaves some out. The repertoire holds about 50,000 clones, with about 93% as singletons. Sequencing was done on a sample of PBMCs. The receptors stem from a woman in her 50s with head and neck cancer.

This clone was seen a single time. The CDR3 sequence: CASSPQGAASGTEAFF. CDR3 bases: TGTGCCAGCAGTCCCCAGGGGGCCGCGAGCGGCACTGAAGCTTTCTTT. The chain has TRBV28 and TRBJ1-1; 8 bases are shared with TRBD1. V was clipped by 5 bases and J by 4 bases; unmatched bases: 12. CDR3 length: 16 amino acids. The V gene's germline CDR1 is MDHEN and CDR2 SYDVKM.

This chain connects TRBV28 to TRBJ1-4; 7 nucleotides line up with TRBD1. Per the germline V gene, CDR1 is MDHEN and CDR2 is SYDVKM. This CDR3 spans 14 amino acids. The V gene end was trimmed by 8 bases and the J gene end by 1 base; junction bases not matched to a gene: 4. CDR3 bases: TGTGCCAGCGGGACAGCCCAAACTAATGAAAAACTGTTTTTT. Amino acids: CASGTAQTNEKLFF.

Concerning this clone: At one end the junction does not follow the germline gene, possibly because of a read error. The DNA for the CDR3 is TGTGCCAGCACCTTAGGGACTAACACTGAAGCTTTCTTT. It is translated as CASTLGTNTEAFF. The chain uses TRBV7-2 and TRBJ1-1, with D maybe TRBD1 (5 bases). Germline loops: CDR1 SGHTA, CDR2 FQGNSA. CDR3 length: 13 amino acids. The full variable domain, its missing parts supplied by reference TRBV7-2 and TRBJ1-1, is GAGVSQSPSNKVTEKGKDVELRCDPISGHTALYWYRQSLGQGLEFLIYFQGNSAPDKSGLPSDRFSAERTGGSVSTLTIQRTQQEDSAVYLCASTLGTNTEAFFGQGTRLTVV.

This chain joins TRBV19 and TRBJ2-1, with a possible D match to TRBD2 (7 bases). V was shortened by 4 bases and J by 5 bases, with 12 bases between the two germline ends. The CDR3 is made up of 14 amino acids. CDR1 is LNHDA and CDR2 is SQIVND in the germline V gene (reference sequence). CDR3 in DNA: TGTGCCAGTAGTAGAGGGGGGGTCGACAATGAGCAGTTCTTC. It codes for CASSRGGVDNEQFF.

The chain links TRBV7-9 to TRBJ2-7; the match to TRBD1 covers 7 bases. Germline lookup yields CDR1 SEHNR and CDR2 FQNEAQ (reference sequence). This CDR3 comprises 13 residues. With V trimmed by 5 bases and J by 7 bases, 8 bases remained unmatched. CDR3 nucleotide sequence: TGTGCCAGCAGCGCCGACAGGGTCCTAGAGCAGTACTTC. Translated: CASSADRVLEQYF.

J is TRBJ1-1 and V is TRBV7-8, with D perhaps TRBD1 (5 bases). The CDR3 sequence is 14 residues long. Germline CDR1 and CDR2: SGHVS and FQNEAQ. Trimming took 2 bases from V and 4 from J, leaving 11 bases between them. As DNA, the CDR3 is TGTGCCAGCAGCTTATTCTCGGGGGGCACTGAAGCTTTCTTT. Protein product: CASSLFSGGTEAFF.

This clone appeared once. The chain couples TRBV28 to TRBJ1-1; 9 nucleotides align to TRBD1. This CDR3 spans 16 amino acids. Germline V CDR1 and CDR2: MDHEN, SYDVKM. V trimming: 7 bases; J trimming: 2 bases; junction bases outside the gene matches: 11. The CDR3 spells CASTLLAGQGNTEAFF. The CDR3 DNA is TGTGCCAGCACTCTCCTGGCGGGACAGGGTAACACTGAAGCTTTCTTT.

The chain combines TRBV11-2 with TRBJ1-5; possible D gene TRBD1, 6 bases. Trimming left V 5 bases short and J 7 bases short, with 15 bases between. The CDR3 totals 14 residues. Germline V gene sequence: CDR1 SGHAT, CDR2 FQNNGV. This CDR3 reads CASSPPGRGQPQHF. The CDR3 DNA reads TGTGCCAGCAGCCCTCCAGGCAGGGGCCAGCCCCAGCATTTT.

The chain uses TRBV19 and TRBJ2-5, with 7 nucleotides matching TRBD2. In germline, CDR1 is LNHDA, CDR2 SQIVND (reference sequence). V dropped 4 bases and J dropped 5; count of bases not matched to a gene: 13. The CDR3 consists of 16 residues. The CDR3 bases are TGTGCCAGTAGTACCCCGGGGGGAAGGGACGGGGAGACCCAGTACTTC. Protein sequence: CASSTPGGRDGETQYF.

To note about this clone: A read error may produce the germline difference seen at one junction end. The rearrangement links TRBV3-1 (or the pseudogene TRBV3-2) to TRBJ2-7; 7 nucleotides agree with TRBD2. Germline V lookup: CDR1 LGHDT, CDR2 YNNKEL (reference sequence). The CDR3 sequence is 13 residues long. CDR3 DNA: TGTGCCAGCAGCCAAGGGGGACTACTAGCTCTTTCTTTC. Translating it yields CASSQGGLLALSF.

The V gene is TRBV30, the J gene TRBJ1-1; TRBD1 is a possible D gene (5 bases). V was pared by 3 bases and J by 0 bases, with 8 bases between. The CDR3 sequence is 13 residues long. Germline lookup yields CDR1 GTSNPN and CDR2 SVGIG (reference sequence). The CDR3 sequence: CAWRGEVNTEAFF. The DNA of the CDR3 is TGTGCCTGGAGGGGGGAGGTGAACACTGAAGCTTTCTTT.

V usage is TRBV2 and J usage is TRBJ2-1; D might be TRBD1 (5 bases). V was cut by 0 bases and J by 1 base, with 10 bases left in between. The CDR3 consists of 16 residues. Germline CDR1 and CDR2: SNHLY and FYNNEI. The DNA for the CDR3 is TGTGCCAGCAGTGAAGCGGGGCTAGGTTCCTACAATGAGCAGTTCTTC. This encodes CASSEAGLGSYNEQFF. Supplemented by reference TRBV2 and TRBJ2-1, the full variable domain reads EPEVTQTPSHQVTQMGQEVILRCVPISNHLYFYWYRQILGQKVEFLVSFYNNEISEKSEIFDDQFSVERPDGSNFTLKIRSTKLEDSAMYFCASSEAGLGSYNEQFFGPGTRLTVL.

V is TRBV6-8 and J is TRBJ1-4, with D unresolved. V shed 10 bases and J shed 3 bases, with 9 bases lying between them. The CDR3 consists of 12 residues. Germline assignment: CDR1 MNHGY and CDR2 SAAAGT. CDR3 bases: TGTGCCACCACCGTCCCTAATGAAAAACTGTTTTTT. It yields the protein CATTVPNEKLFF.

The count of this clone is one. The V and J genes are TRBV4-1 and TRBJ2-3, with 8 positions matching TRBD2. Per germline, CDR1 MGHRA and CDR2 YSYEKL. The CDR3 length is 16 residues. V lost 1 base and J lost 2; bases outside the gene matches: 5. CDR3 in DNA: TGCGCCAGCAGCCAAGGCAATAGCGGGGTCACAGATACGCAGTATTTT. Protein sequence: CASSQGNSGVTDTQYF.

This chain joins TRBV6-1 and TRBJ1-6, with D perhaps matching TRBD1 (5 bases). Trimming left V 1 base short and J 15 bases short, with 19 bases between. The germline V gene has CDR1 MNHNS and CDR2 SASEGT. CDR3 length equals 15 residues. CDR3 sequence (DNA): TGTGCCAGCAGTGAAGATATGAAGGGACTGCCTCTCCTCCACTTT. This codes for CASSEDMKGLPLLHF.

The chain recombines TRBV19 with TRBJ2-7; tentatively, D is TRBD1 or TRBD2 (5 bases each). CDR3 length equals 14 residues. Trimming removed 3 bases at V and 2 bases at J, with 11 bases between. Germline V gene sequence: CDR1 LNHDA, CDR2 SQIVND (reference sequence). CDR3 bases: TGTGCCAGTAGTATCCGGCCGGGGCCCTACGAGCAGTACTTC. Encoded protein: CASSIRPGPYEQYF.

This clone was seen once. This chain links TRBV5-6 with TRBJ1-4; 12 nucleotides match TRBD1. Germline assignment: CDR1 SGHDT and CDR2 YYEEEE. The V segment lost 5 bases and the J segment 4 bases; nucleotides outside the gene matches: 6. This CDR3 has 16 amino acids. The CDR3 coding sequence is TGTGCCAGCAGACGGGACAGGGGGCCGGGTAATGAAAAACTGTTTTTT. This sequence encodes CASRRDRGPGNEKLFF.

This clone occurred once. This chain connects TRBV27 to TRBJ1-1; 8 bases fit TRBD1. The germline gives CDR1 MNHEY, CDR2 SMNVEV (reference sequence). The CDR3 is made up of 13 amino acids. J was trimmed by 2 bases and V by 5 bases; bases with no gene match: 1. The CDR3 nucleotides are TGTGCCAGCAGTGGACAGGGAAACACTGAAGCTTTCTTT. Translated, it gives CASSGQGNTEAFF.

The CDR3 DNA follows: TGTGCCAGCAGCTTCATACTAGCGGGAGGGCCTAAGGATGAGCAGTTCTTC. It translates to CASSFILAGGPKDEQFF. The chain has TRBV13 and TRBJ2-1; 13 positions match TRBD2. Germline V CDR1 and CDR2: PRHDT, FYEKMQ (reference sequence). V lost 3 bases, J lost 8 bases, and 10 bases stayed unmatched. The CDR3 runs 17 residues.

The chain employs TRBV29-1 and TRBJ2-7; D is unresolved. The CDR3 runs 15 residues. With 1 base removed from V and 3 bases from J, the gap between germline ends came to 16 bases. Per germline, CDR1 SQVTM and CDR2 ANQGSEA. The CDR3 DNA reads TGCAGCGTTGAAGTCTTCGGGCAAGAAAACTACGAGCAGTACTTC. Translation gives CSVEVFGQENYEQYF.